These 20 T cell receptor beta chains originate from one sample sequenced in a study of blood T cell repertoires in COVID-19. The protocol was immunoSEQ multiplex PCR, while the TCRdb copy is restricted to in-frame clones and leaves out a portion. Here the sample spans about 190,000 clones, around nine tenths being singletons. The sample comprised peripheral blood. The origin of the receptors is a woman in her 40s who had recovered from COVID-19.

The chain is built from TRBV18 and TRBJ1-1; D gene uncertain. CDR3 length: 14 amino acids. V shed 4 bases and J shed 5 bases, with 14 bases lying between them. The germline gives CDR1 KGHSH, CDR2 LQKENI. The CDR3, as DNA: TGTGCCAGCTCACGGCGAGGAGAAGGAACTGAAGCTTTCTTT. Translated: CASSRRGEGTEAFF.

The chain has TRBV5-8 and TRBJ1-5, with 7 bases identical to TRBD1. The CDR3 is 16 residues long. V gave up 2 bases and J gave up 6 bases; unmatched junction bases: 11. CDR1 is SGHTS, CDR2 YDEGEE, per germline. The CDR3 bases are TGTGCCAGCAGCTTTCTGACAGGGATGGTCGCTCAGCCCCAGCATTTT. Protein: CASSFLTGMVAQPQHF.

This clone was picked up a small number of times. This chain connects TRBV18 to TRBJ2-5; 13 nucleotides align to TRBD2. There are 17 residues in the CDR3. Per germline, CDR1 KGHSH and CDR2 LQKENI. V shed 2 bases, J shed 5 bases, and the junction held 8 bases outside the gene matches. The CDR3: CASSPYGLAGVGETQYF. The CDR3 bases are TGTGCCAGCTCACCATACGGACTAGCGGGAGTCGGGGAGACCCAGTACTTC.

The chain joins TRBV7-9 to TRBJ1-1; 8 bases map to TRBD1. The V gene end was trimmed by 6 bases and the J gene end by 3 bases; junction bases not matched to a gene: 12. CDR3 length: 16 amino acids. Per germline, CDR1 SEHNR and CDR2 FQNEAQ (reference sequence). The DNA of the CDR3 is TGTGCCAGCAGGTCCGGACAGGGCCAACTCTACACTGAAGCTTTCTTT. Amino acid sequence: CASRSGQGQLYTEAFF.

V is TRBV9 and J is TRBJ2-7, with 9 bases aligning to TRBD2. The CDR3 spans 14 residues. CDR1 is SGDLS and CDR2 is YYNGEE in the germline V gene. Unmatched junction bases numbered 7, after V lost 3 bases and J lost 6 bases. The CDR3 sequence is CASSGAGGGSEQYF. CDR3 coding DNA: TGTGCCAGCAGCGGGGCGGGAGGGGGCTCCGAGCAGTACTTC.

The chain is built from TRBV6-6 and TRBJ1-5; no clear D. There are 15 residues in the CDR3. CDR1 is MNHNY and CDR2 is SVGAGI in the germline V gene (reference sequence). V was pared by 3 bases and J by 0 bases, with 9 bases between. In DNA form, the CDR3 reads TGTGCCAGCAGTTATTTGGCCCTTAGCAATCAGCCCCAGCATTTT. It is translated as CASSYLALSNQPQHF.

The sample holds one count of this clone. The chain links TRBV6-2 or TRBV6-3 to TRBJ1-3; TRBD1 matches at 7 bases. Germline V gene data show CDR1 as MNHEY and CDR2 as SVGEGT. The CDR3 consists of 14 residues. The V and J ends lost 4 bases and 3 bases, in that order; junction bases with no gene match: 3. CDR3 loop: CASSSGQDGNTIYF. The CDR3 nucleotides read TGTGCCAGCAGTTCCGGACAGGATGGAAACACCATATATTTT.

This chain joins TRBV4-3 and TRBJ2-7, with 10 bases fitting TRBD1. The CDR3 is made up of 14 amino acids. V dropped 2 bases and J dropped 4; count of bases not matched to a gene: 2. In germline, CDR1 is LGHNA, CDR2 YSLEER. Written as DNA, the CDR3 is TGCGCCAGCAGCCAAACGGGACAGGGGTACGAGCAGTACTTC. It encodes CASSQTGQGYEQYF.

The chain carries TRBV27 and TRBJ2-7, with D possibly being TRBD1 (6 bases). This CDR3 spans 16 amino acids. Trimming left V 2 bases short and J 0 bases short, with 14 bases between. CDR1 and CDR2 from the germline V gene are MNHEY and SMNVEV (reference sequence). The CDR3 loop is CASSLLLGDISYEQYF. Here the CDR3 DNA reads TGTGCCAGCAGTTTACTCTTAGGGGACATCTCCTACGAGCAGTACTTC.

The chain joins TRBV19 to TRBJ2-7, with 7 bases lining up with TRBD2. Germline CDR1 LNHDA, CDR2 SQIVND (reference sequence). V trimming: 3 bases; J trimming: 2 bases; junction bases outside the gene matches: 7. The CDR3 covers 15 residues. This CDR3 reads CASSIGGSGTYEQYF. The CDR3 DNA follows: TGTGCCAGTAGTATTGGCGGGAGTGGTACCTACGAGCAGTACTTC.

V is TRBV4-3 and J is TRBJ2-2, with D possibly being TRBD1 (5 bases). Trimming took 0 bases from V and 5 from J, leaving 16 bases between them. This CDR3 has 17 amino acids. Germline V lookup: CDR1 LGHNA, CDR2 YSLEER. The CDR3, as DNA: TGCGCCAGCAGCCAAGAAGCTAGGGGCTATGGGACCGGGGAGCTGTTTTTT. Protein: CASSQEARGYGTGELFF.

This chain uses TRBV15 with TRBJ1-2, with D possibly matching TRBD1 (5 bases). Germline assignment: CDR1 LNHNV and CDR2 YYDKDF (reference sequence). V lost 7 bases and J 8 bases, leaving 26 bases between the germline ends. The CDR3 is made up of 16 amino acids. Written as DNA, the CDR3 is TGTGCCACCAAATCTCCACAGGAGCTCGTTCGGGGGGGCTACACCTTC. It specifies CATKSPQELVRGGYTF.

The chain is built from TRBV7-9 and TRBJ2-1; no clear D gene. The CDR3 has 13 amino acids. The germline V gene encodes CDR1 SEHNR and CDR2 FQNEAQ (reference sequence). V gave up 5 bases and J gave up 8 bases, with 13 bases separating them. Here the CDR3 DNA reads TGTGCCAGCAGCCCCGAATGGAGCCATGAGCAGTTCTTC. Its protein is CASSPEWSHEQFF.

The gene calls are TRBV25-1 and TRBJ2-2, with 15 bases matching TRBD2. Germline trimming cut 5 bases from V and 4 bases from J; bases unmatched to any gene: 8. CDR3 length: 18 residues. Germline V CDR1 and CDR2: MGHDK, SYGVNS. CDR3 coding DNA: TGTGCCAGCAGTCAAGGACTAGCGGGAGGGAGTAGCACCGGGGAGCTGTTTTTT. Amino acids: CASSQGLAGGSSTGELFF.

CDR3 coding DNA: TGTGCCTGGGGGGGCGGCGGGAGGCAGCAGTACTTC. It codes for CAWGGGGRQQYF. The chain couples TRBV30 to TRBJ2-7; 8 bases match TRBD2. The CDR3 is made up of 12 amino acids. In germline, CDR1 is GTSNPN, CDR2 SVGIG (reference sequence). V lost 5 bases to trimming and J lost 8 bases; unmatched junction nucleotides: 8.

The rearrangement uses TRBV12-3 or TRBV12-4 and TRBJ1-2; no clear D gene. Trimming removed 6 bases at V and 5 bases at J, with 13 bases between. This CDR3 region has 13 residues. The CDR3 DNA is TGTGCCAGCAGCTACCTAAGTCTTTATGGCTACACCTTC. This codes for CASSYLSLYGYTF.

The chain carries TRBV15 and TRBJ1-1; 10 bases align to TRBD1. CDR1 is LNHNV, CDR2 YYDKDF, per germline (reference sequence). The CDR3 has 19 residues. V lost 0 bases to trimming and J lost 4 bases; unmatched junction nucleotides: 14. The CDR3 nucleotides read TGTGCCACCAGCAGAGATCTAAGAGCCGGGACAGGGGCTGCCACTGAAGCTTTCTTT. Translation: CATSRDLRAGTGAATEAFF.

The chain is built from TRBV6-5 and TRBJ1-5, with a tentative D call TRBD1 (5 bases). This CDR3 has 14 amino acids. CDR1 and CDR2 from the germline V gene are MNHEY and SVGAGI. V was shortened by 6 bases and J by 5 bases, with 14 bases between the two germline ends. As DNA, the CDR3 is TGTGCCAGCAGCGCGGGACCGAACTATCAGCCCCAGCATTTT. The encoded protein is CASSAGPNYQPQHF.

This clone was counted a single time. The chain is built from TRBV27 and TRBJ2-1; weak D call: TRBD2 (5 bases). Trimming pared 4 bases from V and 10 bases from J, leaving 8 bases between. Germline CDR1 reads MNHEY; CDR2 reads SMNVEV (reference sequence). This CDR3 region has 11 residues. The CDR3 reads CASSSRLEQFF. CDR3 bases: TGTGCCAGCAGTTCCCGACTAGAGCAGTTCTTC.

The chain couples TRBV29-1 to TRBJ2-2, with 10 bases matching TRBD1. This CDR3 is 17 amino acids long. V gave up 6 bases and J gave up 4 bases; unmatched junction bases: 14. Looked up from germline, CDR1 is SQVTM and CDR2 is ANQGSEA. CDR3 sequence: CSVTGRDRGSGTGELFF. The CDR3 DNA follows: TGCAGCGTCACCGGGCGGGACAGGGGATCGGGCACCGGGGAGCTGTTTTTT.